This T cell receptor beta chain was sequenced during a study of Ad26.COV2.S vaccination and SARS-CoV-2 variants. Study overall: In the COV1001 trial, the donor was in the Ad26.COV2.S arm.

Here immunoSEQ multiplex PCR was the method, and the copy in TCRdb shows in-frame clones only, minus some. This table holds hundreds of thousands of clones, 80% to 95% found once. Treatment noted: roughly 19 received Ad26.COV2.S at low or high dose, single or two shots; roughly five received placebo; per-sample allocation not given. Sampling occurred on day 63 after the first vaccine or placebo injection. The source was peripheral blood, collected in a trial of Ad26.COV2.S vaccine versus placebo. The receptor comes from a person aged 18-65 years who received the Ad26.COV2.S COVID-19 vaccine or a placebo.

CDR3 DNA sequence: TGCGCCAGCAGCCAGTTTTTAAGTTCTGGAAACACCATATATTTT. Residues: CASSQFLSSGNTIYF. The chain joins TRBV4-1 to TRBJ1-3; the D is unclear. Germline V gene sequence: CDR1 MGHRA, CDR2 YSYEKL. This CDR3 spans 15 amino acids. Deletions cut 3 bases from V and 1 base from J, with 10 bases between.